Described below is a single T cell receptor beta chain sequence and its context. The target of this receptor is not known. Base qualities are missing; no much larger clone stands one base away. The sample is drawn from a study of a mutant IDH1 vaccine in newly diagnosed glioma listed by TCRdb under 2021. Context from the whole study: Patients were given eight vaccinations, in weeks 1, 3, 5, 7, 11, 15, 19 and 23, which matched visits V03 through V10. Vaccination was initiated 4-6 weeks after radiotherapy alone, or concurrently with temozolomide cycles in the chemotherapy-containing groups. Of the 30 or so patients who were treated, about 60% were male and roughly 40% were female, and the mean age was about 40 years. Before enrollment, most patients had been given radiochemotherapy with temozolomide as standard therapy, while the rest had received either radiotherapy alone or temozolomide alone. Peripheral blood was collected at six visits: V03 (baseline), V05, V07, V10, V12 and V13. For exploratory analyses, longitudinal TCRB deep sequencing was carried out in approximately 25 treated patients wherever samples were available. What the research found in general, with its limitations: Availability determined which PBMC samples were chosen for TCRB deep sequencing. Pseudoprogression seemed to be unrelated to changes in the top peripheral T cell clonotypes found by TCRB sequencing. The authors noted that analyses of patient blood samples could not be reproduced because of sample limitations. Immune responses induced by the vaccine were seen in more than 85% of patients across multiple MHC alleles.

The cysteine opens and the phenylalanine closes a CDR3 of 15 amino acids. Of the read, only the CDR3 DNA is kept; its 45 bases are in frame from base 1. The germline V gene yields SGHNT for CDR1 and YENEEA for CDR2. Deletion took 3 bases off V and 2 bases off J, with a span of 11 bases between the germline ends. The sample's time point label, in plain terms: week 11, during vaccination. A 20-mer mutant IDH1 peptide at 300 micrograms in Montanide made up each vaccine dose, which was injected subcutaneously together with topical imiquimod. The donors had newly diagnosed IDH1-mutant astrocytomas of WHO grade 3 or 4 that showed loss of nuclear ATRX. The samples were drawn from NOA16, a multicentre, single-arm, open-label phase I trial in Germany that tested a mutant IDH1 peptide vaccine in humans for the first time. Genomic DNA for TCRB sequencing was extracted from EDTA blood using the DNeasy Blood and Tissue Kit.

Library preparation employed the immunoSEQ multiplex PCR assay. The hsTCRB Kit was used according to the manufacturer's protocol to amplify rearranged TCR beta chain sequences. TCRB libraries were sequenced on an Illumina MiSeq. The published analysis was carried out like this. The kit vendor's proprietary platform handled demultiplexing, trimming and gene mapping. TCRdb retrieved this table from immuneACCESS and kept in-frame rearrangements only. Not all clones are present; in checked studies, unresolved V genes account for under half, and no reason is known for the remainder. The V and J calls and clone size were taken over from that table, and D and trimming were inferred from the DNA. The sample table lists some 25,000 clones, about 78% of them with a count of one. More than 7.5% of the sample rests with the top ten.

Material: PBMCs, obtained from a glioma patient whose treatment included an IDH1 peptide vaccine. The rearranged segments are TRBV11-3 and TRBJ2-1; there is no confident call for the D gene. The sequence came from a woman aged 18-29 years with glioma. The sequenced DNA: TGTGCCAGCAGCTTTAAAATGAGTGCCTACAATGAGCAGTTCTTC. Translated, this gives CASSFKMSAYNEQFF.